The next 28 T cell receptor beta chains were all read from a single sample in a study of blood T cell repertoires in COVID-19. Assay: immunoSEQ multiplex PCR; the TCRdb copy retains only in-frame clones and omits some. The table records about 140,000 clones, approximately 80% of them present only once. The sample taken for sequencing was peripheral blood. The receptors here all came from a woman of 80 years or more in a cohort sampled during active or convalescent COVID-19.

The count of this clone is one. The V and J genes are TRBV5-6 and TRBJ2-5; possibly TRBD2 for D (7 bases). The germline V and J ends were trimmed by 2 bases and 5 bases, with 10 bases remaining between them. This CDR3 has 13 residues. Per the germline V gene, CDR1 is SGHDT and CDR2 is YYEEEE. CDR3 bases: TGTGCCAGCAGCTTCGGCGGGGGCGAGACCCAGTACTTC. This sequence encodes CASSFGGGETQYF. Supplemented by reference TRBV5-6 and TRBJ2-5, the full variable domain reads DAGVTQSPTHLIKTRGQQVTLRCSPKSGHDTVSWYQQALGQGPQFIFQYYEEEERQRGNFPDRFSGHQFPNYSSELNVNALLLGDSALYLCASSFGGGETQYFGPGTRLLVL.

The chain has TRBV24-1 and TRBJ2-5; D may be TRBD1 (6 bases). With 2 bases removed from V and 5 bases from J, the gap between germline ends came to 14 bases. The CDR3 spans 15 residues. Germline-derived CDR1 and CDR2 are KGHDR and SFDVKD. The CDR3 sequence is CATSDSNRVVETQYF. In DNA, the CDR3 is TGTGCCACCAGTGATTCCAACAGGGTAGTTGAGACCCAGTACTTC.

J is TRBJ2-5 and V is TRBV14, with a tentative D call TRBD2 (5 bases). The CDR3 extends over 14 amino acids. Trimming stripped 1 base from V and 5 bases from J, with 11 bases between. Per germline, CDR1 SGHDN and CDR2 FVKESK. The CDR3 nucleotides read TGTGCCAGCAGCCAAGGCGGGCCGTTGGAGACCCAGTACTTC. Encoded protein: CASSQGGPLETQYF. Supplemented by reference TRBV14 and TRBJ2-5, the full variable domain reads EAGVTQFPSHSVIEKGQTVTLRCDPISGHDNLYWYRRVMGKEIKFLLHFVKESKQDESGMPNNRFLAERTGGTYSTLKVQPAELEDSGVYFCASSQGGPLETQYFGPGTRLLVL.

The chain has TRBV4-1 and TRBJ2-7, with TRBD1 matching 7 bases. The CDR3 is 18 residues long. Trimming removed 0 bases from V and 3 bases from J; junction bases left unmatched: 14. Germline V CDR1 and CDR2: MGHRA, YSYEKL. CDR3 region: CASSQDRYRDSILYEQYF. In DNA, the CDR3 is TGCGCCAGCAGCCAAGATCGGTATCGGGACAGCATACTCTACGAGCAGTACTTC.

J is TRBJ1-4 and V is TRBV5-4; no clear D. With 4 bases removed from V and 4 bases from J, the gap between germline ends came to 17 bases. The CDR3 is 16 amino acids. Germline CDR1 SGHNT, CDR2 YYREEE (reference sequence). The CDR3 DNA reads as TGTGCCAGCAGCGGAGAACCGGGTCGCCTTAATGAAAAACTGTTTTTT. Protein product: CASSGEPGRLNEKLFF.

The J gene is TRBJ2-4, the V gene TRBV4-1; no firm D call. Deletions cut 0 bases from V and 0 bases from J, with 18 bases between. CDR3 length: 19 amino acids. Germline lookup yields CDR1 MGHRA and CDR2 YSYEKL. CDR3 coding DNA: TGCGCCAGCAGCCAAGATCTAAGCATTACCACTGTAGCCAAAAACATTCAGTACTTC. Its translation is CASSQDLSITTVAKNIQYF.

The chain recombines TRBV11-2 with TRBJ2-5; D gene unclear. The germline CDR1 and CDR2 sequences are SGHAT and FQNNGV. The V gene lost 8 bases and the J gene lost 1 base, with 14 bases spanning the gap. The CDR3 is 14 residues long. CDR3 sequence: CASGQTRPQETQYF. The CDR3 nucleotides read TGTGCCAGCGGCCAGACACGGCCCCAAGAGACCCAGTACTTC. Using reference TRBV11-2 and TRBJ2-5 for the parts outside the CDR3, the full variable domain is EAGVAQSPRYKIIEKRQSVAFWCNPISGHATLYWYQQILGQGPKLLIQFQNNGVVDDSQLPKDRFSAERLKGVDSTLKIQPAKLEDSAVYLCASGQTRPQETQYFGPGTRLLVL.

In nucleotides, the CDR3 is TGTGCCAGCAGCTTGGCGGCGGGGCGTAGCGGAGCTGAAGCTTTCTTT. Residues: CASSLAAGRSGAEAFF. The chain combines TRBV5-4 with TRBJ1-1; TRBD1 is a possible D gene (5 bases). Trimming shortened V by 0 bases and J by 6 bases, and 18 bases separated the two germline ends. Germline V lookup: CDR1 SGHNT, CDR2 YYREEE (reference sequence). CDR3 length: 16 residues.

V is TRBV5-8 and J is TRBJ1-2, with 7 nucleotides matching TRBD1. The CDR3 is made up of 16 amino acids. With V trimmed by 3 bases and J by 4 bases, 12 bases remained unmatched. Germline assignment: CDR1 SGHTS and CDR2 YDEGEE. The CDR3 is CASSSLKGAITYGYTF. DNA for the CDR3: TGTGCCAGCAGCTCTCTCAAGGGGGCAATTACCTATGGCTACACCTTC.

There are a few counts of this clone. The chain carries TRBV3-1 (or the pseudogene TRBV3-2) and TRBJ2-2; 13 nucleotides align to TRBD2. This CDR3 has 15 residues. Germline V gene sequence: CDR1 LGHDT, CDR2 YNNKEL (reference sequence). V was pared by 4 bases and J by 6 bases, with 2 bases of the junction left unmatched. CDR3 protein: CASSPTSGGAGELFF. The CDR3 coding sequence is TGTGCCAGCAGCCCCACTAGCGGGGGGGCCGGGGAGCTGTTTTTT.

The chain carries TRBV29-1 and TRBJ1-1; 10 bases match TRBD1. Germline V gene sequence: CDR1 SQVTM, CDR2 ANQGSEA. The CDR3 is 14 residues long. Losses at the gene ends were 6 bases for V and 1 base for J; bases not matched to a gene: 5. The CDR3 coding sequence is TGCAGCGTGATTGGGGACAGGGGGAACACTGAAGCTTTCTTT. Its protein product is CSVIGDRGNTEAFF.

The V call is TRBV4-1, the J call TRBJ1-2; unclear D gene. The germline V and J ends were trimmed by 0 bases and 4 bases, with 6 bases remaining between them. Germline assignment: CDR1 MGHRA and CDR2 YSYEKL. There are 13 residues in the CDR3. CDR3 protein: CASSQDWAYGYTF. The CDR3 coding sequence is TGCGCCAGCAGCCAAGATTGGGCCTATGGCTACACCTTC.

The chain couples TRBV5-1 to TRBJ1-2; 8 bases are a match to TRBD1. The CDR3 loop spans 19 amino acids. Per germline, CDR1 SGHRS and CDR2 YFSETQ. V was clipped by 0 bases and J by 4 bases; unmatched bases: 17. The CDR3 DNA reads TGCGCCAGCAGCTTGGTAGGACAGGGAGGGAGAGGGGTCGTCTATGGCTACACCTTC. Translating it yields CASSLVGQGGRGVVYGYTF.

This chain links TRBV28 with TRBJ1-1; tentatively, D is TRBD1 (5 bases). The CDR3 sequence is 14 residues long. V dropped 2 bases and J dropped 1 base, with 8 bases sitting between them. The germline V gene encodes CDR1 MDHEN and CDR2 SYDVKM. In DNA, the CDR3 is TGTGCCAGCAGTTTAGTGACAGAGAACACTGAAGCTTTCTTT. Translation: CASSLVTENTEAFF.

The V call is TRBV28, the J call TRBJ2-5; 8 nucleotides match TRBD2. CDR1 is MDHEN and CDR2 is SYDVKM in the germline V gene. The CDR3 has 15 residues. Trimming cost V 6 bases and J 1 base; bases outside gene matches: 7. The CDR3 DNA reads as TGTGCCAGCAGGCCGGGGGGGGTCTTCCAAGAGACCCAGTACTTC. Amino acids: CASRPGGVFQETQYF.

The chain combines TRBV7-9 with TRBJ1-4; D remains ambiguous. V lost 5 bases to trimming and J lost 3 bases, with 10 bases between them. The CDR3 covers 14 residues. Germline V gives CDR1 SEHNR, CDR2 FQNEAQ (reference sequence). DNA for the CDR3: TGTGCCAGCAGCAGCGGAAACTCTAATGAAAAACTGTTTTTT. Its translation: CASSSGNSNEKLFF.

This chain connects TRBV10-3 to TRBJ1-2; TRBD1 matches at 10 bases. The CDR3 extends over 12 amino acids. With 9 bases clipped from V and 13 bases from J, the junction kept 11 bases outside the gene matches. The V gene's germline CDR1 is ENHRY and CDR2 SYGVKD. The CDR3 region has the DNA TGTGCCATTAAAACCGGGACAGGGGTTTTCACCTTC. This sequence encodes CAIKTGTGVFTF.

The genes are TRBV4-3 and TRBJ2-2; D not certain. Germline CDR1 is LGHNA and CDR2 is YSLEER. This CDR3 has 14 amino acids. V lost 0 bases to trimming and J lost 5 bases, with 7 bases between them. The CDR3 nucleotides read TGCGCCAGCAGCCAAGATTACGGTACCGGGGAGCTGTTTTTT. This gives the protein CASSQDYGTGELFF.

The rearrangement links TRBV18 to TRBJ1-2; 8 nucleotides agree with TRBD1. CDR1 KGHSH and CDR2 LQKENI come from the germline V gene. Trimming removed 4 bases from V and 8 bases from J; junction bases left unmatched: 12. The CDR3 has 15 amino acids. The CDR3 sequence is CASSRTDRDLRGYTF. CDR3 coding DNA: TGTGCCAGCTCACGGACGGACAGGGACCTACGGGGCTACACCTTC.

V usage is TRBV2 and J usage is TRBJ1-5; D ambiguous. CDR3 length: 13 residues. The V gene lost 4 bases and the J gene lost 1 base, with 5 bases spanning the gap. The V gene's germline CDR1 is SNHLY and CDR2 FYNNEI. The CDR3 is CASSGASNQPQHF. The CDR3 coding sequence is TGTGCCAGCAGTGGGGCCAGCAATCAGCCCCAGCATTTT.

V is TRBV6-7 and J is TRBJ2-7, with D maybe TRBD1 (6 bases). TRBV6-7 falls under the ORF class, with uncertain function. CDR3 size: 15 residues. Trimming removed 7 bases from V and 2 bases from J, with 18 bases in between. CDR3 in amino acids: CASIEWAGETYEQYV. The CDR3, as DNA: TGTGCCAGCATTGAATGGGCAGGGGAAACCTACGAGCAGTACGTC.

The sample holds a few counts of this clone. The V gene is TRBV7-3, the J gene TRBJ2-1; 8 bases line up with TRBD1. Germline CDR1 is SGHTA and CDR2 is FQGTGA. The CDR3 runs to 14 residues. V lost 4 bases to trimming and J lost 5 bases; unmatched junction nucleotides: 4. This CDR3 is CASSSGQGHNEQFF. The CDR3 coding sequence is TGTGCCAGCAGCTCCGGACAGGGACACAATGAGCAGTTCTTC.

The chain carries TRBV5-1 and TRBJ1-2, with D unresolved. The germline gives CDR1 SGHRS, CDR2 YFSETQ. This CDR3 has 15 amino acids. With 2 bases removed from V and 1 base from J, the gap between germline ends came to 12 bases. CDR3 DNA sequence: TGCGCCAGCAGCTTAGAACCAACAGTTAACTATGGCTACACCTTC. This translates into CASSLEPTVNYGYTF.

This clone was seen once. The V call is TRBV5-1, the J call TRBJ1-4, with TRBD1 identical over 7 bases. V shed 2 bases and J 7 bases; nucleotides not matched to a gene: 5. Germline V gives CDR1 SGHRS, CDR2 YFSETQ. The CDR3 is 14 amino acids. CDR3 amino acids: CASSFSTGAEKLFF. CDR3 bases: TGCGCCAGCAGCTTCAGCACAGGGGCTGAAAAACTGTTTTTT.

The chain couples TRBV6-2 or TRBV6-3 to TRBJ2-7, with D possibly TRBD2 on 5 matching bases. Germline V gene sequence: CDR1 MNHEY, CDR2 SVGEGT. The CDR3 runs 14 residues. V was trimmed by 3 bases and J by 2 bases, leaving 11 bases between them. CDR3 sequence: CASSYDPRAYEQYV. The CDR3 DNA reads TGTGCCAGCAGTTATGACCCGCGGGCCTACGAGCAGTACGTC.

The chain combines TRBV5-1 with TRBJ2-5, with TRBD2 identical over 11 bases. Per the germline V gene, CDR1 is SGHRS and CDR2 is YFSETQ. The CDR3 consists of 16 residues. J lost 2 bases, V lost 2 bases, and 5 bases had no gene match. CDR3 sequence (DNA): TGCGCCAGCAGCTTCAGTGTAGCGGGGGGGCAAGAGACCCAGTACTTC. This encodes CASSFSVAGGQETQYF.

Here the CDR3 DNA reads TGTGCCAGCACCGTAACAGGGTCGGAGAACACTGAAGCTTTCTTT. Translated: CASTVTGSENTEAFF. The rearrangement joins TRBV28 to TRBJ1-1; TRBD1 might be the D (6 bases). This CDR3 region has 15 residues. CDR1 and CDR2 (germline): MDHEN, SYDVKM. V was shortened by 7 bases and J by 1 base, with 16 bases between the two germline ends.

V usage is TRBV6-1 and J usage is TRBJ1-2; 8 positions agree with TRBD1. V was pared by 2 bases and J by 4 bases, with 6 bases of the junction left unmatched. This CDR3 is 15 amino acids long. CDR1 and CDR2 (germline): MNHNS, SASEGT. The CDR3: CASSEWPGGTYGYTF. CDR3 in DNA: TGTGCCAGCAGTGAATGGCCAGGGGGCACCTATGGCTACACCTTC.